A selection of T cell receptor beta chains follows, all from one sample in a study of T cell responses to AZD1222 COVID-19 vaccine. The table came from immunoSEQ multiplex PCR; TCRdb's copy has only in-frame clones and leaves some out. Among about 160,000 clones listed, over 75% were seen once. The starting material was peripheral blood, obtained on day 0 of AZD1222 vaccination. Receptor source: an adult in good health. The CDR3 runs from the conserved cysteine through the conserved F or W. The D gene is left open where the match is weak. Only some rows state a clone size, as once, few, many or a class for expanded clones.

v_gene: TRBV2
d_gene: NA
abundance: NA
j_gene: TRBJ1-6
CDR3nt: TGTGCCAGCAGTGAAGGTGGTAAGGGGGGTAATTCACCCCTCCACTTT
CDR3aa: CASSEGGKGGNSPLHF

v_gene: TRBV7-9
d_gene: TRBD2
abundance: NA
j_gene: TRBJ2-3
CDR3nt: TGTGCCAGCAGCTCGAGACTAGCGGGGGGGATTGACACAGATACGCAGTATTTT
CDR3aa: CASSSRLAGGIDTDTQYF

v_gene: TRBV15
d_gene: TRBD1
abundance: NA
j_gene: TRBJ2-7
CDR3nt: TGTGCCACCAGCAGAGACGGGACAGGGGTTTCCAACGAGCAGTACTTC
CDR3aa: CATSRDGTGVSNEQYF

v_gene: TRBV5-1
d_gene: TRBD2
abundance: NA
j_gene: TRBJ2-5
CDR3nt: TGCGCCAGCAGCTTCTGGGCGGGGGTGCACCAAGAGACCCAGTACTTC
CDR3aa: CASSFWAGVHQETQYF

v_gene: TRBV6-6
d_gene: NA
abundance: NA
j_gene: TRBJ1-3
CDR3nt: TGTGCCAGCAGTGGGGTATCCCGCGGAAACACCATATATTTT
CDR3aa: CASSGVSRGNTIYF

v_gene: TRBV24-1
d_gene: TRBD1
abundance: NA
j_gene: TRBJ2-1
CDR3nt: TGTGCCACCAGTGATACCGGTCCGGGACAGGGTTTTGTGGATGAGCAGTTCTTC
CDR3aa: CATSDTGPGQGFVDEQFF

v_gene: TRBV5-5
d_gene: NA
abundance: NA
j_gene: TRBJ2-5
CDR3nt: TGTGCCAGCAGCTTCCCACAGAACCAAGAGACCCAGTACTTC
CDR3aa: CASSFPQNQETQYF

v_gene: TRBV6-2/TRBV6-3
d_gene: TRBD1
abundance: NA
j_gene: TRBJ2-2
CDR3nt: TGTGCCAGCAGTTACTCCCGGACAGGAAACACCGGGGAGCTGTTTTTT
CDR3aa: CASSYSRTGNTGELFF

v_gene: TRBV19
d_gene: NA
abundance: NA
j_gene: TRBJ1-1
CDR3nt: TGTGCCAGTAGTGCCTGGACAATGAACACTGAAGCTTTCTTT
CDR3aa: CASSAWTMNTEAFF

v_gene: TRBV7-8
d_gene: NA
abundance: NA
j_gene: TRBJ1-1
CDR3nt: TGTGCCAGCAGGTTGGGCACTGAAGCTTTCTTT
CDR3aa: CASRLGTEAFF

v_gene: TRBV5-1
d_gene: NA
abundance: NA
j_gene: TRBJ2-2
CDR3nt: TGCGCCAGCAGCTTGTCTGGAGTCGAGACCGGGGAGCTGTTTTTT
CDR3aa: CASSLSGVETGELFF

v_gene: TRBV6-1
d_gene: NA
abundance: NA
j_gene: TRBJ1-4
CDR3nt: TGTGCCAGCAGTGAAGCGGGTGCCCCAAGCGAAAAACTGTTTTTT
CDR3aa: CASSEAGAPSEKLFF

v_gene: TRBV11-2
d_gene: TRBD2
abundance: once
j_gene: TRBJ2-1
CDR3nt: TGTGCCAGCAGCCGAAAACTAGCGGGGGTGGAGCAGTTCTTC
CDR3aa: CASSRKLAGVEQFF

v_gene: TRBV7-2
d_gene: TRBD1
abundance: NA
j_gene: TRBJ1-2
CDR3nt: TGTGCCAGCAGCTTAGTGGGGACAGGGGTTCGAGGCTACACCTTC
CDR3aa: CASSLVGTGVRGYTF

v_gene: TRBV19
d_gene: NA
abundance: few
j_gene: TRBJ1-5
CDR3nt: TGTGCCAGTAGTATTGATCCCCCAGCTAGGAGCAATCAGCCCCAGCATTTT
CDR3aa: CASSIDPPARSNQPQHF

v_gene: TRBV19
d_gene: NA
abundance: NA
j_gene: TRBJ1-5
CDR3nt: TGTGCCAGTAGTCACGTCTGGGATCACAATCAGCCCCAGCATTTT
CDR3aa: CASSHVWDHNQPQHF

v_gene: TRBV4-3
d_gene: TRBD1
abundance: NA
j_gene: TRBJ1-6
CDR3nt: TGCGCCAGCAGCCAAAAACCCGGACAGGGCTCAGGTTCACCCCTCCACTTT
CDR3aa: CASSQKPGQGSGSPLHF

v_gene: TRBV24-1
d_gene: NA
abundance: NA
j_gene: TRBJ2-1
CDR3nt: TGTGCCACCAGTGATTCCCGGGACATCGGCAATGAGCAGTTCTTC
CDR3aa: CATSDSRDIGNEQFF

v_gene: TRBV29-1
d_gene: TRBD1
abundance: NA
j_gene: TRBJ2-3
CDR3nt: TGCAGCATTGGACAGGGTAGCACAGATACGCAGTATTTT
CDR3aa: CSIGQGSTDTQYF

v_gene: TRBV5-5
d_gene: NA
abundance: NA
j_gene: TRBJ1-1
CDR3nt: TGTGCCAGCAGCTTGCGTTTAATCAGGACTGGCACTGAAGCTTTCTTT
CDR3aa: CASSLRLIRTGTEAFF

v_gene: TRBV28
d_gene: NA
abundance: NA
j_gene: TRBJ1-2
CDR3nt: TGTGCCAGCAGCGGACCGGGCGGGGGCTACACCTTC
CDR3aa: CASSGPGGGYTF

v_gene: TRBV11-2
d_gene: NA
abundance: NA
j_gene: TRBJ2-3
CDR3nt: TGTGCCAGCAGCTTGGGGAATACGCAGTATTTT
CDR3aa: CASSLGNTQYF

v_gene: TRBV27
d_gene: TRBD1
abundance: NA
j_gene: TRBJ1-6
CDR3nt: TGTGCCAGCAGCGGGGACAGTCAAAATTCACCCCTCCACTTT
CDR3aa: CASSGDSQNSPLHF

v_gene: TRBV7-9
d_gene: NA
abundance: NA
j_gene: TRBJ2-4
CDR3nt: TGTGCCAGCAGCCTAACAACCGGGACCAGAGGAAACATTCAGTACTTC
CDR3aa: CASSLTTGTRGNIQYF

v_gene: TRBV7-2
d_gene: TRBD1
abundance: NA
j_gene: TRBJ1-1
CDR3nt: TGTGCCAGCAGCTTAGCGCGCAGGGGGCAGACTGAAGCTTTCTTT
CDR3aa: CASSLARRGQTEAFF

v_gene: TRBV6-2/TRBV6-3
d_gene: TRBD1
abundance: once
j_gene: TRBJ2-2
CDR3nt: TGTGCCAGCAGCCCCCCGGACAGGGCATGGGCCGGGGAGCTGTTTTTT
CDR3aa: CASSPPDRAWAGELFF

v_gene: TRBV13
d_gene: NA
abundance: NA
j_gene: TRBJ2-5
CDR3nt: TGTGCCAGCAGCTTCTTGGGCAGTAGCCCGCAAGAGACCCAGTACTTC
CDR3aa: CASSFLGSSPQETQYF